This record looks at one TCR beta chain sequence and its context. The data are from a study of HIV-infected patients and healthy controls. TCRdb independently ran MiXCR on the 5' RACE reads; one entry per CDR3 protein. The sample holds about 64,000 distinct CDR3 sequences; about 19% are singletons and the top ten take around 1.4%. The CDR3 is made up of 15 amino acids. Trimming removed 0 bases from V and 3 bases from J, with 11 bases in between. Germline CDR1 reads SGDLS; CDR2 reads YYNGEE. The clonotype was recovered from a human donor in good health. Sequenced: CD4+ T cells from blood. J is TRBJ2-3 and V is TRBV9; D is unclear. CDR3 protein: CASSVAPLETDTQYF. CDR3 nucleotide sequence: TGTGCCAGCAGCGTAGCTCCCCTAGAAACAGATACGCAGTATTTT.